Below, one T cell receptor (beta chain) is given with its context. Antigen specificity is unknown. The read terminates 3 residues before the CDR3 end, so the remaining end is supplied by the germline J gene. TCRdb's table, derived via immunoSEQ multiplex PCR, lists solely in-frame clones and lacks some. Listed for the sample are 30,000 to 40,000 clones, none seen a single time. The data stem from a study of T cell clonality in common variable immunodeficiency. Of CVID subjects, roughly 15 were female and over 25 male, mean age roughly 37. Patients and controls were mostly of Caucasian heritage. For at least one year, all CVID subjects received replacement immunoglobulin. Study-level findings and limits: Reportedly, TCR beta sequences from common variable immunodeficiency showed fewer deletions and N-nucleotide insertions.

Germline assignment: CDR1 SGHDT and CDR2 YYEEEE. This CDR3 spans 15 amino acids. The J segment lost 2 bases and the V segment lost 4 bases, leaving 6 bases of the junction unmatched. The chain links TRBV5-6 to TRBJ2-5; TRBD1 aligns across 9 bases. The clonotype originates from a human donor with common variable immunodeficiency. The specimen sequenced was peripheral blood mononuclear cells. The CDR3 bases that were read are TGTGCCAGCAGCAGGGGGGACAGGGCTCAAGAGACC. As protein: CASSRGDRAQET. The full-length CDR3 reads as CASSRGDRAQETQYF.